Following are 20 T cell receptor beta chains from one sample sequenced in a study of T cell responses to AZD1222 COVID-19 vaccine. Clones were sequenced by immunoSEQ multiplex PCR, and TCRdb holds only the in-frame ones, with some missing. The table shows 150,000 or so clones, with more than 90% occurring only once. The material sequenced was peripheral blood, taken 28 days after the second AZD1222 dose. These receptors all stem from an adult who received the AZD1222 COVID-19 vaccine.

The genes are TRBV6-5 and TRBJ1-2, with D unresolved. CDR1 and CDR2 (germline): MNHEY, SVGAGI. The CDR3 extends over 14 amino acids. The V gene lost 7 bases and the J gene lost 1 base, with 13 bases spanning the gap. The CDR3 loop reads CASTPSGFNYGYTF. The CDR3 bases are TGTGCCAGCACCCCCTCGGGGTTTAACTATGGCTACACCTTC.

The V and J genes are TRBV10-3 and TRBJ1-2; TRBD1 matches at 7 bases. CDR1 is ENHRY and CDR2 is SYGVKD in the germline V gene. The J segment lost 5 bases and the V segment lost 5 bases, leaving 5 bases of the junction unmatched. The CDR3 loop spans 13 amino acids. The CDR3 DNA is TGTGCCATCAGTCCGGGACAGCAATATGGCTACACCTTC. It yields the protein CAISPGQQYGYTF.

The chain has TRBV12-5 and TRBJ1-1; D possibly corresponds to TRBD1 (5 bases). From germline, CDR1 is LGHNT and CDR2 FRNRAP. The length of the CDR3 is 13 residues. V dropped 7 bases and J dropped 4 bases, with 13 bases sitting between them. CDR3 sequence (DNA): TGTGCTAGTGCCTGGGGGGGTACCACTGAAGCTTTCTTT. Encoded protein: CASAWGGTTEAFF.

V usage is TRBV3-1 (or the pseudogene TRBV3-2) and J usage is TRBJ1-2; D is unclear. CDR3 length: 11 residues. Germline-derived CDR1 and CDR2 are LGHDT and YNNKEL (reference sequence). V was trimmed by 3 bases and J by 5 bases, leaving 4 bases between them. The CDR3 region has the DNA TGTGCCAGCAGCCACGGGTATGGCTACACCTTC. Protein sequence: CASSHGYGYTF.

The CDR3 loop is CASSAPLPSSYEQYF. The CDR3 DNA reads TGTGCCAGCAGTGCTCCACTTCCGAGCTCCTACGAGCAGTACTTC. J is TRBJ2-7 and V is TRBV2; unclear D gene. Deletions cut 4 bases from V and 0 bases from J, with 13 bases between. The CDR3 loop spans 15 amino acids. The V gene's germline CDR1 is SNHLY and CDR2 FYNNEI.

This clone was counted a few times. The chain recombines TRBV5-4 with TRBJ1-2; 8 bases map to TRBD1. Germline CDR1 is SGHNT and CDR2 is YYREEE (reference sequence). V gave up 0 bases and J gave up 8 bases; unmatched junction bases: 15. The length of the CDR3 is 17 residues. CDR3 sequence reads: CASSLAWGQGALWGYTF. The CDR3 DNA is TGTGCCAGCAGCTTGGCATGGGGCCAGGGGGCTCTGTGGGGCTACACCTTC.

V is TRBV18 and J is TRBJ2-5; TRBD2 agrees at 8 bases. Germline trimming cut 4 bases from V and 4 bases from J; bases unmatched to any gene: 11. This CDR3 has 16 amino acids. Per germline, CDR1 KGHSH and CDR2 LQKENI. The chain's CDR3 is CASSRSTTRGGETQYF. The CDR3 nucleotides read TGTGCCAGCTCACGGTCAACCACCCGGGGGGGAGAGACCCAGTACTTC.

The chain is built from TRBV4-1 and TRBJ2-3; 8 bases agree with TRBD1. This CDR3 contains 15 residues. CDR1 and CDR2 (germline): MGHRA, YSYEKL. J gave up 1 base and V 3 bases, and 3 bases lay outside the gene matches. As DNA, the CDR3 is TGCGCCAGCAGCCAGACAGGGGTAGGCACAGATACGCAGTATTTT. Its protein product is CASSQTGVGTDTQYF.

This chain uses TRBV4-1 with TRBJ1-5, with D uncertain. The CDR3 is 18 amino acids. The germline V gene has CDR1 MGHRA and CDR2 YSYEKL. V was trimmed by 1 base and J by 7 bases, leaving 23 bases between them. The CDR3 sequence: CASSQAEGVGQKGQPQHF. The CDR3 bases are TGCGCCAGCAGCCAAGCCGAAGGCGTTGGCCAGAAAGGACAGCCCCAGCATTTT.

The genes are TRBV9 and TRBJ2-5, with unresolved D. The CDR3 runs 15 residues. Trimming stripped 0 bases from V and 7 bases from J, with 16 bases between. CDR1 and CDR2 (germline): SGDLS, YYNGEE. The CDR3 coding sequence is TGTGCCAGCAGCGTAGACGGAGAACCGTCGGGGACCCAGTACTTC. Its protein is CASSVDGEPSGTQYF.

The chain links TRBV19 to TRBJ2-1; no definite D call. Germline-derived CDR1 and CDR2 are LNHDA and SQIVND (reference sequence). This CDR3 has 16 residues. Trimming took off 2 bases at V and 6 bases at J, with 17 bases between the two ends. This CDR3 is CASSIRLKTAPNEQFF. The CDR3, as DNA: TGTGCCAGTAGTATACGCCTGAAGACCGCACCCAATGAGCAGTTCTTC.

The CDR3 sequence: CASSQDWDLREGQETQYF. Written as DNA, the CDR3 is TGTGCCAGCAGCCAAGATTGGGACTTGCGGGAGGGCCAAGAGACCCAGTACTTC. V gene TRBV3-1 (or the pseudogene TRBV3-2) combines with J gene TRBJ2-5; 9 bases are shared with TRBD2. Looked up from germline, CDR1 is LGHDT and CDR2 is YNNKEL (reference sequence). The ends lost 0 bases at V and 1 base at J; junction bases unmatched: 9. This CDR3 comprises 18 residues.

This chain joins TRBV4-2 and TRBJ2-1; D is uncertain. The CDR3 has 12 amino acids. V was clipped by 4 bases and J by 8 bases, with 9 bases between them. Germline V CDR1 and CDR2: LGHNA, YNFKEQ. CDR3 DNA: TGTGCCAGCAGCCGGCAAGCAGATGAGCAGTTCTTC. Its protein is CASSRQADEQFF.

The chain is built from TRBV14 and TRBJ2-3, with 7 bases identical to TRBD2. Germline V CDR1 and CDR2: SGHDN, FVKESK. This CDR3 region has 17 residues. With 0 bases clipped from V and 3 bases from J, the junction kept 9 bases outside the gene matches. Written as DNA, the CDR3 is TGTGCCAGCAGCCAAGATTTAGCGGGTCCGATGACAGATACGCAGTATTTT. Its protein is CASSQDLAGPMTDTQYF.

The chain is built from TRBV27 and TRBJ2-7; 8 bases align to TRBD1. CDR1 and CDR2 from the germline V gene are MNHEY and SMNVEV (reference sequence). Losses at the gene ends were 6 bases for V and 3 bases for J; bases not matched to a gene: 7. This CDR3 is built from 14 residues. The CDR3 coding sequence is TGTGCCAGCAGACGGTCAGGGGGCAACTACGAGCAGTACTTC. Amino acid sequence: CASRRSGGNYEQYF.

V is TRBV7-9 and J is TRBJ2-5, with D possibly being TRBD1 (6 bases). In germline, CDR1 is SEHNR, CDR2 FQNEAQ (reference sequence). V was shortened by 5 bases and J by 5 bases, with 21 bases between the two germline ends. The CDR3 sequence is 16 residues long. The CDR3 loop is CASSPILGQSKETQYF. For the CDR3, the DNA is TGTGCCAGCAGCCCAATCCTGGGACAATCCAAGGAGACCCAGTACTTC.

This clone appeared a single time. The chain joins TRBV2 to TRBJ2-2, with 8 bases that match TRBD1. Germline-derived CDR1 and CDR2 are SNHLY and FYNNEI. The CDR3 is 15 amino acids. With V trimmed by 3 bases and J by 7 bases, 7 bases remained unmatched. The CDR3 nucleotides are TGTGCCAGCAGTGACCTGGACAGGGTCAGCGGGGAGCTGTTTTTT. This encodes CASSDLDRVSGELFF. Supplemented by reference TRBV2 and TRBJ2-2, the full variable domain reads EPEVTQTPSHQVTQMGQEVILRCVPISNHLYFYWYRQILGQKVEFLVSFYNNEISEKSEIFDDQFSVERPDGSNFTLKIRSTKLEDSAMYFCASSDLDRVSGELFFGEGSRLTVL.

This chain uses TRBV28 with TRBJ1-2; TRBD1 is a possible D gene (6 bases). The CDR3 loop spans 13 amino acids. Germline V gene data show CDR1 as MDHEN and CDR2 as SYDVKM. The germline V and J ends were trimmed by 7 bases and 4 bases, with 13 bases remaining between them. CDR3 in amino acids: CASTVQGIYGYTF. In nucleotides, the CDR3 is TGTGCCAGCACAGTTCAGGGGATCTATGGCTACACCTTC.

The V gene is TRBV10-1, the J gene TRBJ2-5, with TRBD2 matching 10 bases. After removal of 2 bases from V and 5 bases from J, the junction contained 11 bases not matched to a gene. CDR1 and CDR2 from the germline V gene are WNHNN and SYGVQD (reference sequence). This CDR3 spans 17 amino acids. CDR3 region: CASSEGPAGGPWETQYF. CDR3 coding DNA: TGCGCCAGCAGTGAGGGTCCAGCGGGAGGGCCGTGGGAGACCCAGTACTTC.

The rearrangement joins TRBV7-9 to TRBJ2-7; D is uncertain. Per germline, CDR1 SEHNR and CDR2 FQNEAQ (reference sequence). The CDR3 length is 14 residues. Trimming pared 5 bases from V and 0 bases from J, leaving 11 bases between. In DNA form, the CDR3 reads TGTGCCAGCAGCCCCTTGGGTAGCTCCTACGAGCAGTACTTC. Translation: CASSPLGSSYEQYF.